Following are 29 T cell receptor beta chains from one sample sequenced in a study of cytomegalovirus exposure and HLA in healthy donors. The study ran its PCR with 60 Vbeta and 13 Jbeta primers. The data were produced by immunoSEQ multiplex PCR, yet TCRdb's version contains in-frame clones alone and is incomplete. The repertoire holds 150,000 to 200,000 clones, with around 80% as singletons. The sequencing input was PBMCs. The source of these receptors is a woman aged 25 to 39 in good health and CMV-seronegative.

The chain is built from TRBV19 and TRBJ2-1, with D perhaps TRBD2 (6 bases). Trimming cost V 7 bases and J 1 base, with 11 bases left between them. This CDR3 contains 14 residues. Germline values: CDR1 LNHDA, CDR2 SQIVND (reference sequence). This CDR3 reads CASTSGGSYNEQFF. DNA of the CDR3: TGTGCCAGTACCAGTGGAGGGTCCTACAATGAGCAGTTCTTC.

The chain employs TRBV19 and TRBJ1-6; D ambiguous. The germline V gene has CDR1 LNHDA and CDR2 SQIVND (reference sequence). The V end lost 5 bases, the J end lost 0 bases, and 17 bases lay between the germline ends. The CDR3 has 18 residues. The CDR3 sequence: CASSPSSWRSSYNSPLHF. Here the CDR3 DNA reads TGTGCCAGTAGTCCCTCCAGTTGGAGAAGCTCCTATAATTCACCCCTCCACTTT.

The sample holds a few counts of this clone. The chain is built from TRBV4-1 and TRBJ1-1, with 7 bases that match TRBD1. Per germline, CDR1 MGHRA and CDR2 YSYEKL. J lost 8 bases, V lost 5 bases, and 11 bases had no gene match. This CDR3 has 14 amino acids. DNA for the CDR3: TGCGCCAGCAGCGACCCTCCCACAGGGGCAGAAGCTTTCTTT. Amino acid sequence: CASSDPPTGAEAFF.

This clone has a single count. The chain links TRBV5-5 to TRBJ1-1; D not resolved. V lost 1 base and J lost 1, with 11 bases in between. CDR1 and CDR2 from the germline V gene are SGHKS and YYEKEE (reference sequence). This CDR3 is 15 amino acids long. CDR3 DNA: TGTGCCAGCAGCTTGCAGAGGGTTGAGAACACTGAAGCTTTCTTT. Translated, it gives CASSLQRVENTEAFF.

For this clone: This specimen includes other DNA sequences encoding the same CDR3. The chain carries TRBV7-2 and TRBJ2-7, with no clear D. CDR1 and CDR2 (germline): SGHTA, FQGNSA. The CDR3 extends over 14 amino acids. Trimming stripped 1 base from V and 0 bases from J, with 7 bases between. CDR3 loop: CASSLGASSYEQYF. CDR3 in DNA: TGTGCCAGCAGCTTAGGGGCGAGCTCCTACGAGCAGTACTTC.

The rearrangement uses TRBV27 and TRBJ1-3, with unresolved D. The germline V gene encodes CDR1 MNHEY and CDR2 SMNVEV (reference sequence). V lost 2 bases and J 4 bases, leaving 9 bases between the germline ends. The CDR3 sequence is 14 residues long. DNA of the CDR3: TGTGCCAGCAGTTTAAGAGGGTCCGGAAACACCATATATTTT. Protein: CASSLRGSGNTIYF.

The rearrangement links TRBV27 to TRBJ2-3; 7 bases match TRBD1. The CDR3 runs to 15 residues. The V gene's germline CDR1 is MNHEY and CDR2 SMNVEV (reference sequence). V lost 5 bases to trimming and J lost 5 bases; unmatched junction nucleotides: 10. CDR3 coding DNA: TGTGCCAGCAGTCACCGACAGGGCCGAGGAGATACGCAGTATTTT. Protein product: CASSHRQGRGDTQYF.

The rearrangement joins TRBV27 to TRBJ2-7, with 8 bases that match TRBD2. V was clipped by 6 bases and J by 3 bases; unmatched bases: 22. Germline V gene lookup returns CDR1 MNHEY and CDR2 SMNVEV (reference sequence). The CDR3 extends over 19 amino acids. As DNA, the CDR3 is TGTGCCAGCAGCCCCTTATACGGACAGAATAGCGGGACCAACTACGAGCAGTACTTC. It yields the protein CASSPLYGQNSGTNYEQYF.

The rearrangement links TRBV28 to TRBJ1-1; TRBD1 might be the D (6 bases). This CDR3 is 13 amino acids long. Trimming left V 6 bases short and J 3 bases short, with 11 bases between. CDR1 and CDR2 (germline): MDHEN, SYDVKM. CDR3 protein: CASRWAGDTEAFF. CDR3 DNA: TGTGCCAGCAGGTGGGCAGGGGACACTGAAGCTTTCTTT.

For the CDR3, the DNA is TGTGCCAGCTCACAGGGGCGAGTCAACACTGAAGCTTTCTTT. Protein sequence: CASSQGRVNTEAFF. The chain employs TRBV18 and TRBJ1-1, with TRBD1 as a possible D gene (5 bases). Germline-derived CDR1 and CDR2 are KGHSH and LQKENI. This CDR3 has 14 residues. V lost 4 bases and J 2 bases, leaving 11 bases between the germline ends.

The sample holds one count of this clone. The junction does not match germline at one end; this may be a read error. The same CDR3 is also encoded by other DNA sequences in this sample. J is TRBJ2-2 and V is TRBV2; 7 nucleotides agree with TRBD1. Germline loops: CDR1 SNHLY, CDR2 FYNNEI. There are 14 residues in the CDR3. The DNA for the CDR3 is TGTGCTAGCAGGGACAGAGTGGATTCGGGGGAGCTGTTTTTT. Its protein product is CASRDRVDSGELFF.

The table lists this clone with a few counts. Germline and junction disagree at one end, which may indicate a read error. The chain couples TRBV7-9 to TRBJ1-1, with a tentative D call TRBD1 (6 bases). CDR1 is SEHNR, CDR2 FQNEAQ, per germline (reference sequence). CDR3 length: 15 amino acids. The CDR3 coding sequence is TGTTCCAGCAGCTTAATTGGGGGGGCGAACACTGAAGCTTTCTTT. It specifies CSSSLIGGANTEAFF.

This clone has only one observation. In DNA form, the CDR3 reads TGTGCCAGCAGTTCTCGTAGCGTGGCAGATACGCAGTATTTT. As protein: CASSSRSVADTQYF. The J gene is TRBJ2-3, the V gene TRBV28, with D maybe TRBD2 (5 bases). V gave up 4 bases and J gave up 4 bases, with 12 bases separating them. Germline V lookup: CDR1 MDHEN, CDR2 SYDVKM. CDR3 length: 14 residues.

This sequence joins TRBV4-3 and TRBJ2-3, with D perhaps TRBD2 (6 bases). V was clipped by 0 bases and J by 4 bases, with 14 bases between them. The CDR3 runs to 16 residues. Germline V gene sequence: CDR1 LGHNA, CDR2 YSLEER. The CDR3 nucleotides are TGCGCCAGCAGCCAAGATTGGGGGGTTTCAGCAGATACGCAGTATTTT. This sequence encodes CASSQDWGVSADTQYF.

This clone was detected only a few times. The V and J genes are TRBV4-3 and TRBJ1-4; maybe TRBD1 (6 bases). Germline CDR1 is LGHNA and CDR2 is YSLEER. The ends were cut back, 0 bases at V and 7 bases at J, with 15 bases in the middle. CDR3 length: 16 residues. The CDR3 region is CASSQEGKQGVEKLFF. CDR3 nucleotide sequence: TGCGCCAGCAGCCAAGAGGGTAAACAGGGAGTTGAAAAACTGTTTTTT.

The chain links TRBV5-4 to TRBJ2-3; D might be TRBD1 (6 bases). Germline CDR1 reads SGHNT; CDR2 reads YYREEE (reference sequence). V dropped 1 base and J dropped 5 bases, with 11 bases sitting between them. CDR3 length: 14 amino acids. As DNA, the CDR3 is TGTGCCAGCAGCTTGTCGAACAGGGAAGATACGCAGTATTTT. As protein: CASSLSNREDTQYF.

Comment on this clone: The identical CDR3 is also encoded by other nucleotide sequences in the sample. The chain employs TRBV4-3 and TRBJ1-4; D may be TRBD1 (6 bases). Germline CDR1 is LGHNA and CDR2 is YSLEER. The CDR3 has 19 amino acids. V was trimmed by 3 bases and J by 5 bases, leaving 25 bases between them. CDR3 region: CASSHSPRTDQTRNEKLFF. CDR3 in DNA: TGCGCCAGCAGCCACTCGCCCCGGACAGACCAGACCCGAAATGAAAAACTGTTTTTT.

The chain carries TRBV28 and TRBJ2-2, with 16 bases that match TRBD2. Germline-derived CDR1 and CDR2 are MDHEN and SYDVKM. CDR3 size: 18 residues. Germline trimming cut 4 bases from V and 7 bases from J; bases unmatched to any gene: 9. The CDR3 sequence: CASSSPGTSGRVFGELFF. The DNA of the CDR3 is TGTGCCAGCAGTTCACCAGGGACTAGCGGGAGGGTATTCGGGGAGCTGTTTTTT.

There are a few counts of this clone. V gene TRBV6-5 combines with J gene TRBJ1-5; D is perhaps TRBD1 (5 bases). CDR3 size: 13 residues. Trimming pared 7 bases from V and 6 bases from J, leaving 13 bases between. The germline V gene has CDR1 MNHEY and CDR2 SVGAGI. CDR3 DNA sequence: TGTGCCAGCAAATCAAGGGGCCCTCAGCCCCAGCATTTT. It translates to CASKSRGPQPQHF.

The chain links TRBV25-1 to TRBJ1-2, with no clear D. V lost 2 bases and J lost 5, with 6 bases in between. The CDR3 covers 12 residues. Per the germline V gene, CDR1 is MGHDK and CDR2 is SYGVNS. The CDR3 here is CASSEARYGYTF. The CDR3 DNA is TGTGCCAGCAGTGAAGCACGGTATGGCTACACCTTC.

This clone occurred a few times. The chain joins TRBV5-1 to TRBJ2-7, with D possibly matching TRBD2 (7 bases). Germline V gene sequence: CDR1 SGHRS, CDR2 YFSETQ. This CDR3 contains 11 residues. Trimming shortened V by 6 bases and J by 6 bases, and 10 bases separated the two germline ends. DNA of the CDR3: TGCGCCAGCACGGGGGGCCTCGAGCAGTACTTC. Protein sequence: CASTGGLEQYF.

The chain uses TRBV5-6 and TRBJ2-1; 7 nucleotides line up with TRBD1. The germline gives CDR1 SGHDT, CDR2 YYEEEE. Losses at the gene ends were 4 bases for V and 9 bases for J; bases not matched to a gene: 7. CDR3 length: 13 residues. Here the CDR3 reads CASSPDRSGEQFF. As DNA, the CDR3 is TGTGCCAGCAGCCCGGACAGGAGCGGTGAGCAGTTCTTC.

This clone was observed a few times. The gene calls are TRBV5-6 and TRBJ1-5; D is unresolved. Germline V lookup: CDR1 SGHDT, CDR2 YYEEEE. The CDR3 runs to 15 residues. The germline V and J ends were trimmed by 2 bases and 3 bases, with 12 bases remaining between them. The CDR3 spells CASSFYGSSNQPQHF. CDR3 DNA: TGTGCCAGCAGCTTCTACGGGTCGTCCAATCAGCCCCAGCATTTT.

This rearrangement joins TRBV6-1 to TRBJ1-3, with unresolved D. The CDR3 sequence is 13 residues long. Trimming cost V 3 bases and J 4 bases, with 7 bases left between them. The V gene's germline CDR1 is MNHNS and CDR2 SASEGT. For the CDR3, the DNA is TGTGCCAGCAGTGATTTGCGGGGAAACACCATATATTTT. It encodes CASSDLRGNTIYF.

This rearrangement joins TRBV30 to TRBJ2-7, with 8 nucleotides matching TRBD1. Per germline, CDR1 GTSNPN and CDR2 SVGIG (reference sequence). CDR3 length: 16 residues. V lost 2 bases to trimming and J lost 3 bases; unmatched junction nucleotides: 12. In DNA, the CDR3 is TGTGCCTGGAGTAAAGGTCTGGGACAGGTCCTCTACGAGCAGTACTTC. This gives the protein CAWSKGLGQVLYEQYF. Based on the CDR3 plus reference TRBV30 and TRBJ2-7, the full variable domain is SQTIHQWPATLVQPVGSPLSLECTVEGTSNPNLYWYRQAAGRGLQLLFYSVGIGQISSEVPQNLSASRPQDRQFILSSKKLLLSDSGFYLCAWSKGLGQVLYEQYFGPGTRLTVT.

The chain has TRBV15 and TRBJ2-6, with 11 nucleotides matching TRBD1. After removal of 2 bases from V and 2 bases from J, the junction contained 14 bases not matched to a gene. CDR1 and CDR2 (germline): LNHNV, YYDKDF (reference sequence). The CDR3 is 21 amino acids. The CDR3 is CATSRLLSRDRGWTGANVLTF. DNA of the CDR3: TGTGCCACCAGCAGACTACTCAGCCGGGACAGGGGGTGGACTGGGGCCAACGTCCTGACTTTC.

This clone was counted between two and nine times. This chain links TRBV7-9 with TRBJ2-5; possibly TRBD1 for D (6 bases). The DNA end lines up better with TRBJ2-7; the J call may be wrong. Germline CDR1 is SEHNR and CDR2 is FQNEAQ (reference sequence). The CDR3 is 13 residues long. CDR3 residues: CASTTDRIYEQYF. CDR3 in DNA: TGTGCCAGCACCACAGACAGGATATACGAGCAGTACTTC.

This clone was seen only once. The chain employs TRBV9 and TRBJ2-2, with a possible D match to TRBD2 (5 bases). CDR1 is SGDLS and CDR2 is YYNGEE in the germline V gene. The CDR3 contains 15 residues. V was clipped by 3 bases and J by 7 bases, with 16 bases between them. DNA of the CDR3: TGTGCCAGCAGCGAAGGGATAGGGAGCGGCGGGGAGCTGTTTTTT. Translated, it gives CASSEGIGSGGELFF.

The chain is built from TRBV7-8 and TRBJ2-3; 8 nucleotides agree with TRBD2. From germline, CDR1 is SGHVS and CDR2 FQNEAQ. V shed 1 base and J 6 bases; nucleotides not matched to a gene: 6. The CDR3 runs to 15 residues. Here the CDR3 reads CASSLVGTRFDTQYF. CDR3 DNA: TGTGCCAGCAGCTTAGTCGGGACTAGATTCGATACGCAGTATTTT. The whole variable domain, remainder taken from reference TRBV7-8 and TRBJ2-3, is GAGVSQSPRYKVAKRGQDVALRCDPISGHVSLFWYQQALGQGPEFLTYFQNEAQLDKSGLPSDRFFAERPEGSVSTLKIQRTQQEDSAVYLCASSLVGTRFDTQYFGPGTRLTVL.